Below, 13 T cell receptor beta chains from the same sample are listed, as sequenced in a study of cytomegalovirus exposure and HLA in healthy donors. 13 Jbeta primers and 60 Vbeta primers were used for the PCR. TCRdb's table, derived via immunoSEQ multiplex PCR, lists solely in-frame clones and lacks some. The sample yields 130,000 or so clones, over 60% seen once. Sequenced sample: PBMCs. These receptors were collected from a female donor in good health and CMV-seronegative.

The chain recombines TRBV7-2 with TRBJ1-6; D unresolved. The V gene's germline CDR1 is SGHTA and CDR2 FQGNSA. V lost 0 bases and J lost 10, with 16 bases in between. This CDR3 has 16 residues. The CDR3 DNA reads TGTGCCAGCAGCTTAGCTAGCTCCCGGGAAGGGTCACCCCTCCACTTT. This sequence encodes CASSLASSREGSPLHF. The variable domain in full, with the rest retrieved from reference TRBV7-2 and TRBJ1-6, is GAGVSQSPSNKVTEKGKDVELRCDPISGHTALYWYRQSLGQGLEFLIYFQGNSAPDKSGLPSDRFSAERTGGSVSTLTIQRTQQEDSAVYLCASSLASSREGSPLHFGNGTRLTVT.

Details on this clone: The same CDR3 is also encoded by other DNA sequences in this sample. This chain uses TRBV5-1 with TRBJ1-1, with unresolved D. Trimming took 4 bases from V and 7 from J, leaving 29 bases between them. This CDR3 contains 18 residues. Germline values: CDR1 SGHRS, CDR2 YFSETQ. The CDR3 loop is CASSVGGGRPPNPVEAFF. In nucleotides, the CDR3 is TGCGCCAGCAGCGTAGGTGGAGGCAGACCACCTAACCCTGTTGAAGCTTTCTTT.

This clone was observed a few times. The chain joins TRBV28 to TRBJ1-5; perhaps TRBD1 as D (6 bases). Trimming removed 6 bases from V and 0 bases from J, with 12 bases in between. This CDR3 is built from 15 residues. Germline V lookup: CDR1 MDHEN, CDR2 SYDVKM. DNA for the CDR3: TGTGCCAGCAGACCAGGGGCGGTTAGCAATCAGCCCCAGCATTTT. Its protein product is CASRPGAVSNQPQHF.

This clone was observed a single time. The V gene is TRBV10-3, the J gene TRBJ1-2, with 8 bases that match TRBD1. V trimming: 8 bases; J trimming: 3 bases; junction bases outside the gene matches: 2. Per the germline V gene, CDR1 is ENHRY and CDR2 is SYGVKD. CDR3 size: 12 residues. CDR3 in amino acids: CAIEGQDYGYTF. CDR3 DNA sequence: TGTGCCATCGAGGGACAGGACTATGGCTACACCTTC.

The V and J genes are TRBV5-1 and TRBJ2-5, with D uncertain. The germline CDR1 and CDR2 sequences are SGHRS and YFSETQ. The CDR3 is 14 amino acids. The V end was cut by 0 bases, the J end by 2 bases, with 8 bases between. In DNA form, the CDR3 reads TGCGCCAGCAGCTTGGTGGGCCCGCAAGAGACCCAGTACTTC. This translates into CASSLVGPQETQYF. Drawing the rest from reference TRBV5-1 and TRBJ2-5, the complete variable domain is KAGVTQTPRYLIKTRGQQVTLSCSPISGHRSVSWYQQTPGQGLQFLFEYFSETQRNKGNFPGRFSGRQFSNSRSEMNVSTLELGDSALYLCASSLVGPQETQYFGPGTRLLVL.

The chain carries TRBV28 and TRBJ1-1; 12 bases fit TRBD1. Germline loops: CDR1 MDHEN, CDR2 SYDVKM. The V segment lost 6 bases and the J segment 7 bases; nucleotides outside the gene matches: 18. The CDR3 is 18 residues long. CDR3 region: CASSYFRDRGRKNREAFF. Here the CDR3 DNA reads TGTGCCAGCAGCTATTTCCGGGACAGGGGGCGCAAAAATCGTGAAGCTTTCTTT.

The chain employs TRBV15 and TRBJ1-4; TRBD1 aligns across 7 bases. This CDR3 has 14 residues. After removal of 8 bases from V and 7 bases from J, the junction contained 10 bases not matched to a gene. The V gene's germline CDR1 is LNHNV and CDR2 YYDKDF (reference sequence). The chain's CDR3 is CATGDSNGGEKLFF. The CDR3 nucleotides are TGTGCCACCGGGGACAGTAACGGAGGTGAAAAACTGTTTTTT.

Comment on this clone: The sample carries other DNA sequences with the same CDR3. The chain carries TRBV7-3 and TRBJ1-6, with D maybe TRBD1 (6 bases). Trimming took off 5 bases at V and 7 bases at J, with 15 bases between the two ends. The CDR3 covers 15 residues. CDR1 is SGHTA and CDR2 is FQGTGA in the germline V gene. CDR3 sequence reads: CASSAGATGNSPLHF. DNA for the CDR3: TGTGCCAGCAGCGCGGGGGCTACGGGGAATTCACCCCTCCACTTT.

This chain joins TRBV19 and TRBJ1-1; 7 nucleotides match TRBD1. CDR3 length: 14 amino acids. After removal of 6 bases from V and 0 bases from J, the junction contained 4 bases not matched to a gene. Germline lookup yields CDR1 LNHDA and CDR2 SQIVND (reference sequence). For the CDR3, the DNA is TGTGCCAGTAGCATCACAGGGGTGAACACTGAAGCTTTCTTT. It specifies CASSITGVNTEAFF.

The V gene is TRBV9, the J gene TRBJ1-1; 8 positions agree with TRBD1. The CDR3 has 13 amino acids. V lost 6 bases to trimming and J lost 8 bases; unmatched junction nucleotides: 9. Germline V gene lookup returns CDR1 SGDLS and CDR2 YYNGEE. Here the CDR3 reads CASNRGAFGEAFF. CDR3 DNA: TGTGCCAGCAACAGGGGGGCATTCGGGGAAGCTTTCTTT.

CDR3 residues: CASSPDTSYEQYF. The CDR3 nucleotides are TGTGCCAGCAGCCCGGACACCTCCTACGAGCAGTACTTC. This chain connects TRBV5-6 to TRBJ2-7, with D maybe TRBD1 (5 bases). The germline CDR1 and CDR2 sequences are SGHDT and YYEEEE. This CDR3 is 13 amino acids long. V was clipped by 4 bases and J by 0 bases, with 8 bases between them.

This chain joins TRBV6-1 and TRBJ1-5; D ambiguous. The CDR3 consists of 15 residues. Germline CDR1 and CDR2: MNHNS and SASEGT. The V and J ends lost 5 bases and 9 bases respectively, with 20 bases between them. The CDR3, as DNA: TGTGCCAGCAGTCCACGTTCCCTAGACCTCTGGCCCCAGCATTTT. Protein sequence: CASSPRSLDLWPQHF.

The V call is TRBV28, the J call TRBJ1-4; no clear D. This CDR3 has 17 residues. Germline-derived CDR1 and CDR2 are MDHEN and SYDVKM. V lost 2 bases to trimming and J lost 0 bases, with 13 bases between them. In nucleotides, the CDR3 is TGTGCCAGCAGTTTAGGAGCAGACTCCACAACTAATGAAAAACTGTTTTTT. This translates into CASSLGADSTTNEKLFF.